This T cell receptor (beta chain) was sequenced during a study of shared clonotypes between healthy human individuals. The study's findings and limits: In contrast to clonotypes shared by all four donors, non-shared clonotypes had lower generation probabilities. Clonotype sharing among donors likely depends on sequencing depth.

Worth noting for this clone: The antigen is not known.

Sequencing used immunoSEQ multiplex PCR; TCRdb keeps in-frame clones, though not all of them. Of more than 2 million clones in the sample, roughly 95% were seen once. The CDR3 length is 13 residues. Trimming took off 7 bases at V and 4 bases at J, with 11 bases between the two ends. CDR1 is MNHEY, CDR2 SVGAGI, per germline. The chain couples TRBV6-5 to TRBJ1-3, with D perhaps matching TRBD1 (6 bases). The material sequenced was naive CD4+ T cells sorted from blood. Indicated subset: CD45RA+ positively selected. The sequence was collected from a man younger than 30 in good health. The CDR3 DNA reads TGTGCCAGCATGCGTGACAGGGGAAACACCATATATTTT. Protein product: CASMRDRGNTIYF.